This T cell receptor (beta chain) was recovered during a study of OX40 agonist ivuxolimab in advanced cancers. Study-wide context: Dose-escalation cases comprised hepatocellular carcinoma, melanoma, renal cell or head and neck cancer.

Clones were read by immunoSEQ multiplex PCR, and TCRdb kept only the in-frame ones, dropping some. The sample holds about 83,000 clones, around nine tenths seen once. This clone appeared a single time. Germline assignment: CDR1 MNHNY and CDR2 SVGAGI (reference sequence). V was pared by 2 bases and J by 3 bases, with 8 bases between. This CDR3 has 14 residues. Specimen: CD4+ or CD8+ T cells sorted from blood, collected in a trial of the OX40 agonist ivuxolimab. The chain recombines TRBV6-6 with TRBJ1-5; perhaps TRBD1 as D (5 bases). This sequence was found in an adult with an advanced solid tumor such as melanoma, head and neck, liver or kidney cancer. This CDR3 reads CASSYGGFNQPQHF. Here the CDR3 DNA reads TGTGCCAGCAGTTACGGGGGGTTCAATCAGCCCCAGCATTTT.